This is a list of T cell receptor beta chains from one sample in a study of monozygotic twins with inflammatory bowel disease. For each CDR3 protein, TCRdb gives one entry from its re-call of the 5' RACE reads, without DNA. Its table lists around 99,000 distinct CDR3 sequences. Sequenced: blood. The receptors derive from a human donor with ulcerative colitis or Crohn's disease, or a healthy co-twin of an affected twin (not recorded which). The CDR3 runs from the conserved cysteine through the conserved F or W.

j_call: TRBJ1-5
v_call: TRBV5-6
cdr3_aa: CASSQGGGWGNQPQHF

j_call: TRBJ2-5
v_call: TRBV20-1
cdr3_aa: CSARDRAGLAGEETQYF

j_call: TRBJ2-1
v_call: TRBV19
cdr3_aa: CASTLAGSSYNEQFF

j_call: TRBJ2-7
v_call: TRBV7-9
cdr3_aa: CASSRSGTDEQYF

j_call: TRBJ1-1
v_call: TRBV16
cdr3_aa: CASSQLSLVNTEAFF

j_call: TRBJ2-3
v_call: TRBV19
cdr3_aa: CAIQPGLAGGTADTQYF

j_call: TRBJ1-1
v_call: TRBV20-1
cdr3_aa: CSARVDRYTEAFF

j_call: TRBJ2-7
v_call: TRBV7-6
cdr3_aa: CASSVGQASYEQYF

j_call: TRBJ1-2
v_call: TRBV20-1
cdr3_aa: CSASTGIEGYTF

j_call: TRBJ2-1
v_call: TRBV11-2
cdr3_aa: CASTSFRDRGGEQFF

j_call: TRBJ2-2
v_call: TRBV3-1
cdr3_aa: CASSDFGELFF

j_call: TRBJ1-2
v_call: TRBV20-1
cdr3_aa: CSASGQGWDYGYTF

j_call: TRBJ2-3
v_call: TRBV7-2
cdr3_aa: CASSRTSKGITDTQYF

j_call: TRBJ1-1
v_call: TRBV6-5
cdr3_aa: CASSYPSRQGEAFF

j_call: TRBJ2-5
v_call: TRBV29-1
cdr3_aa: CSVEVGGETQYF

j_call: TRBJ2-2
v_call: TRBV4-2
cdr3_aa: CASSPRGERGNTGELFF

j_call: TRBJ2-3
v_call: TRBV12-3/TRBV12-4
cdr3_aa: CASSSSTDTQYF

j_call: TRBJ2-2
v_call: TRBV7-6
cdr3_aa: CASSPLVPPGELFF

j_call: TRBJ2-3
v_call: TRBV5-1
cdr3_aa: CASSFGQGGDTQYF

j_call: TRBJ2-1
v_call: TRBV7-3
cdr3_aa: CASSFTRDKGGNEQFF

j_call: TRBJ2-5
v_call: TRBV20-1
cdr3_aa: CSARDLGGQGETQYF

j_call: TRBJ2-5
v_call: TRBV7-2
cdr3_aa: CASSFRTGTGLGETQYF

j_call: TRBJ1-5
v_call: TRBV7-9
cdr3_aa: CASSLGGFKQPQHF

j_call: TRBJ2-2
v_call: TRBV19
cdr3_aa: CASSIDPGRLRELFF

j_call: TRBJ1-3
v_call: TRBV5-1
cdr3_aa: CASSLGGDNTIYF

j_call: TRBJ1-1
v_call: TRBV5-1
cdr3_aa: CASSLQENTEAFF

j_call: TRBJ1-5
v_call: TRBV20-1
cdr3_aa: CSARVDSWGNQPQHF

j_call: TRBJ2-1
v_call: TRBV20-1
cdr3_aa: CSAPTPPIPSNNEQFF

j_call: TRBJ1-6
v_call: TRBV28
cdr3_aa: CASSPGVWNSPLHF

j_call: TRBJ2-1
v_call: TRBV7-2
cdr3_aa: CASSFQGATYNEQFF

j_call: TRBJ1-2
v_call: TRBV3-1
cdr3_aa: CASSPTRGAGYTF

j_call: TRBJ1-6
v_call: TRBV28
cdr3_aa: CASSPVQWNSPLHF

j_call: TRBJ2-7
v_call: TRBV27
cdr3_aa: CASSFGGQPGEQYF

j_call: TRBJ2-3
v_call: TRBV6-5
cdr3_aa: CASSYPTSGEADADTQYF

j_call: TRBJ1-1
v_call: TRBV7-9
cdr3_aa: CASSLQGVTEAFF

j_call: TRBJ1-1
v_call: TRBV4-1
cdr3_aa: CASSFRQGDLNTEAFF

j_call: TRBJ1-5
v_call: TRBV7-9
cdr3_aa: CASSLGQVGQPQHF

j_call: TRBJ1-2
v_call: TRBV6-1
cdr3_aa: CASRPPGLGYGYTF

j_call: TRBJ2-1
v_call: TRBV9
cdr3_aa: CASSVAPGTSGGAGEQFF

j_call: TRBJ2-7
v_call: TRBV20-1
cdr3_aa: CSASVLSGVNSYEQYF

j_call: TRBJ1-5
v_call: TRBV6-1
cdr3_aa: CASRPDRGRNQPQHF

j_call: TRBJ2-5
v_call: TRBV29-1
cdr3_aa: CSVEEQGLAQYF